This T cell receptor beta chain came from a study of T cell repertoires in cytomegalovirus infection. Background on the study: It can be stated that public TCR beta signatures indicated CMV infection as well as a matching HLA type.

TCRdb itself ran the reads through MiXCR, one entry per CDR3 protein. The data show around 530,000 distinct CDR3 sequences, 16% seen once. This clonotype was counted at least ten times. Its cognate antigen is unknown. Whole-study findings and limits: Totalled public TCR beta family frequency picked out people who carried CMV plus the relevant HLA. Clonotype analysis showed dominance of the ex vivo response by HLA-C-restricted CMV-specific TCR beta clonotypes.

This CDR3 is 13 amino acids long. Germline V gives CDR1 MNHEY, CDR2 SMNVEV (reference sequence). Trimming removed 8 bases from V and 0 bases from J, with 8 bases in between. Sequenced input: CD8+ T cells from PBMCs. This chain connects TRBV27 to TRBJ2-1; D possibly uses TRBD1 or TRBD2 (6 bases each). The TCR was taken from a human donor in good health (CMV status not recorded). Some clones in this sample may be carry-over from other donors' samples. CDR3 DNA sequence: TGTGCCAGCGGAGGGGGCTCCTACAATGAGCAGTTCTTC. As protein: CASGGGSYNEQFF.